Sequencing of this T cell receptor (beta chain) was carried out in a study of T cells in Graves' hyperthyroidism and ophthalmopathy. The wider study: Peripheral blood samples were taken at initial diagnosis, prior to any treatment. Points from the study as a whole: Most clonotypes that expanded in the thyroid above 0.001 also showed up in blood. Model predictions of ophthalmopathy came a median approximately 6 months before onset.

On the basis of clinical symptoms, serum thyroxine and TRAb, thyroid ultrasound and orbital computed tomography, diagnoses were made. Per the germline V gene, CDR1 is SNHLY and CDR2 is FYNNEI. CDR3 length: 15 residues. Trimming shortened V by 4 bases and J by 1 base, and 11 bases separated the two germline ends. This clonotype has only a few counts. The target antigen is unknown. TCR beta CDR3 sequences were amplified from RNA transcripts. Researchers ran a first-round RT-PCR on the TCR CDR3 using the HTBI primer set. Using its own MiXCR run on the multiplex PCR reads, TCRdb lists one record per CDR3 protein. The sample yields some 570,000 distinct CDR3 sequences, approximately 14% seen once.

Sequencing was carried out using blood. The genes are TRBV2 and TRBJ1-5; the D gene is possibly TRBD1 (6 bases). The receptor was isolated from a young woman with Graves' ophthalmopathy. The CDR3 DNA reads TGTGCCAGCAGTGGTTGGGGGGCCAGCAATCAGCCCCAGCATTTT. Residues: CASSGWGASNQPQHF.